This entry lists 26 T cell receptor beta chains sequenced from one sample in a study of blood T cell repertoires in COVID-19. Profiling relied on immunoSEQ multiplex PCR, and the TCRdb table lists in-frame clones only, not all of them. The data hold hundreds of thousands of clones, with around nine tenths observed a single time. Sequenced sample: peripheral blood. Every receptor here comes from a man aged 18 to 35 with active or convalescent COVID-19.

With respect to this clone: The same CDR3 also results from other DNA sequences found in this sample. The J gene is TRBJ1-3, the V gene TRBV6-5, with D unclear. The CDR3 totals 12 residues. The V gene's germline CDR1 is MNHEY and CDR2 SVGAGI. V was clipped by 7 bases and J by 0 bases, with 4 bases between them. The CDR3 DNA follows: TGTGCCAGCACAGGCTCTGGAAACACCATATATTTT. This gives the protein CASTGSGNTIYF.

The chain couples TRBV28 to TRBJ1-2, with 9 bases that match TRBD1. CDR1 is MDHEN and CDR2 is SYDVKM in the germline V gene. Trimming removed 2 bases from V and 6 bases from J; junction bases left unmatched: 4. CDR3 length equals 14 residues. CDR3 region: CASSLIQGAHGYTF. CDR3 sequence (DNA): TGTGCCAGCAGTTTAATACAGGGGGCGCATGGCTACACCTTC.

This chain joins TRBV9 and TRBJ2-3, with TRBD2 matching 8 bases. Germline-derived CDR1 and CDR2 are SGDLS and YYNGEE. V was pared by 10 bases and J by 2 bases, with 15 bases of the junction left unmatched. CDR3 length: 16 residues. The CDR3 loop is CAFNRVASGFTDTQYF. For the CDR3, the DNA is TGTGCCTTTAATCGGGTGGCTAGCGGGTTCACAGATACGCAGTATTTT.

The chain carries TRBV6-6 and TRBJ2-7; 7 bases align to TRBD1. This CDR3 is 14 amino acids long. Germline assignment: CDR1 MNHNY and CDR2 SVGAGI (reference sequence). The trim removed 7 bases at V and 0 bases at J, leaving 6 bases unmatched. The DNA for the CDR3 is TGTGCCAGCACCCGAGGGGACAGCTCCTACGAGCAGTACTTC. It encodes CASTRGDSSYEQYF.

The rearrangement joins TRBV29-1 to TRBJ2-2, with unresolved D. From germline, CDR1 is SQVTM and CDR2 ANQGSEA. The CDR3 loop spans 12 amino acids. The V end lost 6 bases, the J end lost 2 bases, and 7 bases lay between the germline ends. The CDR3 DNA follows: TGCAGCGTCCAGAATAACACCGGGGAGCTGTTTTTT. It specifies CSVQNNTGELFF.

The chain employs TRBV6-6 and TRBJ2-7, with D possibly matching TRBD1 (5 bases). The germline CDR1 and CDR2 sequences are MNHNY and SVGAGI (reference sequence). V gave up 1 base and J gave up 3 bases, with 10 bases separating them. CDR3 length: 14 residues. Written as DNA, the CDR3 is TGTGCCAGCAGTTACTTTACAACAGGCTACGAGCAGTACTTC. It is translated as CASSYFTTGYEQYF.

The chain couples TRBV19 to TRBJ1-5; D might be TRBD1 (5 bases). CDR3 length: 15 amino acids. V dropped 2 bases and J dropped 1 base, with 9 bases sitting between them. The germline V gene encodes CDR1 LNHDA and CDR2 SQIVND (reference sequence). CDR3 protein: CASSITRGSNQPQHF. The CDR3 DNA reads as TGTGCCAGTAGTATAACACGGGGGAGCAATCAGCCCCAGCATTTT.

This chain connects TRBV6-5 to TRBJ1-3; D is possibly TRBD1 (5 bases). This CDR3 comprises 15 residues. Germline loops: CDR1 MNHEY, CDR2 SVGAGI. With 6 bases removed from V and 3 bases from J, the gap between germline ends came to 15 bases. The CDR3 loop is CASSTSPGFGNTIYF. CDR3 nucleotides: TGTGCCAGCAGCACTTCCCCAGGGTTTGGAAACACCATATATTTT.

There are a few counts of this clone. This chain uses TRBV6-4 with TRBJ2-3; the D gene is possibly TRBD2 (6 bases). The CDR3 is 14 amino acids. Germline V gives CDR1 MRHNA, CDR2 SNTAGT. V was clipped by 3 bases and J by 3 bases, with 10 bases between them. CDR3 amino acids: CASSEGGLTDTQYF. CDR3 nucleotides: TGTGCCAGCAGTGAAGGAGGGTTGACAGATACGCAGTATTTT.

This chain connects TRBV27 to TRBJ1-2; 8 bases match TRBD1. The CDR3 covers 15 residues. Germline values: CDR1 MNHEY, CDR2 SMNVEV (reference sequence). Trimming removed 0 bases from V and 4 bases from J; junction bases left unmatched: 4. The CDR3 DNA reads TGTGCCAGCAGTTTATCCAGGGGGCACCTCTATGGCTACACCTTC. Protein product: CASSLSRGHLYGYTF.

The rearrangement links TRBV7-2 to TRBJ1-2, with unresolved D. V gave up 1 base and J gave up 1 base, with 10 bases separating them. Looked up from germline, CDR1 is SGHTA and CDR2 is FQGNSA. The CDR3 runs 15 residues. This chain's CDR3 is CASSLGPGVNYGYTF. CDR3 sequence (DNA): TGTGCCAGCAGCTTAGGACCGGGTGTTAACTATGGCTACACCTTC.

This clone has more than one count but fewer than ten. The CDR3 nucleotides read TGTGCCAGCAGCCCTCCGGGACAGGGTAATTTAGTAACGTATAATTCACCCCTCCACTTT. It codes for CASSPPGQGNLVTYNSPLHF. The chain employs TRBV3-1 (or the pseudogene TRBV3-2) and TRBJ1-6; 9 nucleotides align to TRBD1. The CDR3 runs 20 residues. Looked up from germline, CDR1 is LGHDT and CDR2 is YNNKEL (reference sequence). Trimming removed 4 bases from V and 4 bases from J; junction bases left unmatched: 17.

The rearrangement links TRBV7-8 to TRBJ1-2; 9 bases match TRBD1. The CDR3 contains 15 residues. Germline CDR1 reads SGHVS; CDR2 reads FQNEAQ. V lost 5 bases, J lost 6 bases, and 10 bases stayed unmatched. The CDR3: CASSPRTGGSDGYTF. The DNA of the CDR3 is TGTGCCAGCAGCCCTCGAACAGGGGGCTCCGATGGCTACACCTTC.

The V and J genes are TRBV5-1 and TRBJ1-2; TRBD1 matches at 9 bases. The CDR3 loop spans 14 amino acids. J lost 5 bases, V lost 5 bases, and 7 bases had no gene match. Germline values: CDR1 SGHRS, CDR2 YFSETQ. The chain's CDR3 is CASRIPGQGYGYTF. For the CDR3, the DNA is TGCGCCAGCAGGATCCCGGGACAGGGTTATGGCTACACCTTC.

V is TRBV7-3 and J is TRBJ1-1, with 7 nucleotides matching TRBD1. Trimming cost V 5 bases and J 7 bases; bases outside gene matches: 7. Germline CDR1 SGHTA, CDR2 FQGTGA. CDR3 length: 13 residues. The CDR3 loop reads CASSPHRGVEAFF. Here the CDR3 DNA reads TGTGCCAGCAGCCCCCACAGGGGTGTTGAAGCTTTCTTT. Looking up the rest from reference TRBV7-3 and TRBJ1-1 gives the full variable domain: GAGVSQTPSNKVTEKGKYVELRCDPISGHTALYWYRQSLGQGPEFLIYFQGTGAADDSGLPNDRFFAVRPEGSVSTLKIQRTERGDSAVYLCASSPHRGVEAFFGQGTRLTVV.

V and J are TRBV28 and TRBJ2-4, with 7 bases fitting TRBD2. The junction had 9 bases not matched to a gene; V was cut back by 3 bases and J by 10 bases. CDR3 size: 14 residues. Germline CDR1 reads MDHEN; CDR2 reads SYDVKM. In DNA form, the CDR3 reads TGTGCCAGCAGTTTCGGCGGGAGCGTTAGGATTCAGTACTTC. Protein: CASSFGGSVRIQYF.

A single count supports this clone. The rearrangement links TRBV3-1 (or the pseudogene TRBV3-2) to TRBJ2-1; D may be TRBD1 (6 bases). V lost 4 bases to trimming and J lost 4 bases, with 11 bases between them. CDR3 length: 14 residues. CDR1 and CDR2 (germline): LGHDT, YNNKEL (reference sequence). CDR3 in DNA: TGTGCCAGCAGCCTCCGGGACATGTACAATGAGCAGTTCTTC. It codes for CASSLRDMYNEQFF.

V usage is TRBV18 and J usage is TRBJ2-7, with a weak D call TRBD2 (6 bases). Germline-derived CDR1 and CDR2 are KGHSH and LQKENI. This CDR3 is built from 15 residues. V lost 6 bases and J 8 bases, leaving 23 bases between the germline ends. DNA for the CDR3: TGTGCCAGCTCGCCGGGGGTCGGGGAGCTCACCCAGCAGTACTTC. The encoded protein is CASSPGVGELTQQYF.

The chain combines TRBV5-1 with TRBJ2-5; TRBD1 agrees at 8 bases. This CDR3 contains 16 residues. Germline assignment: CDR1 SGHRS and CDR2 YFSETQ. The V segment lost 4 bases and the J segment 4 bases; nucleotides outside the gene matches: 12. The CDR3 DNA reads as TGCGCCAGCAGCCCGCTCGGCAGACAGGGGCGAGAGACCCAGTACTTC. Translating it yields CASSPLGRQGRETQYF.

This rearrangement joins TRBV5-1 to TRBJ2-3; 10 positions agree with TRBD2. The junction had 6 bases not matched to a gene; V was cut back by 4 bases and J by 7 bases. From germline, CDR1 is SGHRS and CDR2 YFSETQ. This CDR3 spans 14 amino acids. The CDR3 DNA follows: TGCGCCAGCAGCCTAGCGGGAGTTTTGAATACGCAGTATTTT. It encodes CASSLAGVLNTQYF.

The chain carries TRBV27 and TRBJ2-3; 13 nucleotides agree with TRBD2. Germline V gene sequence: CDR1 MNHEY, CDR2 SMNVEV (reference sequence). CDR3 length equals 14 residues. Germline trimming cut 8 bases from V and 5 bases from J; bases unmatched to any gene: 4. The CDR3 DNA reads as TGTGCCAGCGGACTAGCGGGAGAGGGAGATACGCAGTATTTT. It yields the protein CASGLAGEGDTQYF.

This chain uses TRBV27 with TRBJ2-7; D possibly corresponds to TRBD1 (5 bases). V lost 7 bases and J lost 1, with 23 bases in between. The CDR3 totals 17 residues. Germline values: CDR1 MNHEY, CDR2 SMNVEV (reference sequence). DNA for the CDR3: TGTGCCAGCAAATTCACGACGACAGCTAACCCGTCCTACGAGCAGTACTTC. It yields the protein CASKFTTTANPSYEQYF.

The chain combines TRBV30 with TRBJ1-2; D is unclear. V lost 2 bases to trimming and J lost 13 bases, with 20 bases between them. The CDR3 runs 13 residues. CDR1 and CDR2 (germline): GTSNPN, SVGIG (reference sequence). The CDR3 loop is CAWSFEVLPIGTF. The CDR3, as DNA: TGTGCCTGGAGTTTTGAGGTTCTCCCAATCGGCACCTTC.

V and J are TRBV6-5 and TRBJ1-2; D may be TRBD1 (6 bases). Germline V gene data show CDR1 as MNHEY and CDR2 as SVGAGI. V was pared by 6 bases and J by 6 bases, with 17 bases between. The length of the CDR3 is 14 residues. The CDR3 nucleotides read TGTGCCAGCAGACCGGGAGGGGGGTTTCATGGCTACACCTTC. It yields the protein CASRPGGGFHGYTF.

The V and J genes are TRBV20-1 and TRBJ2-6; D possibly corresponds to TRBD2 (6 bases). Trimming took 3 bases from V and 2 from J, leaving 17 bases between them. The CDR3 has 17 residues. Germline V CDR1 and CDR2: DFQATT, SNEGSKA (reference sequence). CDR3: CSASGGTVRPGANVLTF. CDR3 DNA: TGCAGTGCTAGTGGGGGGACTGTCCGACCTGGGGCCAACGTCCTGACTTTC.

The chain links TRBV5-1 to TRBJ1-4, with 9 positions matching TRBD1. The J segment lost 5 bases and the V segment lost 4 bases, leaving 6 bases of the junction unmatched. This CDR3 is built from 15 residues. CDR1 and CDR2 from the germline V gene are SGHRS and YFSETQ. The CDR3 nucleotides are TGCGCCAGCAGCGCCACGGGACAGGGCAATGAAAAACTGTTTTTT. Encoded protein: CASSATGQGNEKLFF.